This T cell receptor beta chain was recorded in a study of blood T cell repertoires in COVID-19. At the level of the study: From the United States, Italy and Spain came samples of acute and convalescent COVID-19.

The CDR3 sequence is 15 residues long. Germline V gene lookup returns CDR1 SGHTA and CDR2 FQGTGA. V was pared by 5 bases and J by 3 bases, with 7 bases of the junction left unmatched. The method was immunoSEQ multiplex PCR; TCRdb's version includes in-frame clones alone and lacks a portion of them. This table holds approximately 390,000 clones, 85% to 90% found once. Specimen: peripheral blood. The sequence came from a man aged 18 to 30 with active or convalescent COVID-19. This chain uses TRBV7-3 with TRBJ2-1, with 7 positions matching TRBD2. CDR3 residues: CASSINRGDYNEQFF. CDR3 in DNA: TGTGCCAGCAGCATCAATCGGGGGGACTACAATGAGCAGTTCTTC.